These 24 T cell receptor beta chains came from one sample sequenced in a study of T-cell reconstitution after alpha-beta-depleted transplantation in children. Using unique molecular identifiers, the investigators prepared the TCRbeta library. TCRdb independently ran MiXCR on the PCR reads; one entry per CDR3 protein. The sample gives 380,000 or so distinct CDR3 sequences, about an eighth of which show up once; around 4.1% is in the top ten. The starting material was PBMCs, obtained from the stem cell graft. The receptor set was obtained from a human donor who donated a stem cell graft to a child with Fanconi anemia.

Only a few counts were recorded for this clonotype. The V call is TRBV21-1, the J call TRBJ1-5. TRBV21-1 is shown as a pseudogene. This CDR3 is 11 amino acids long. The CDR3: CASTSPRVKHF. CDR3 coding DNA: TGTGCCAGCACCTCCCCCCGTGTGAAGCATTTT.

The table lists this clonotype with many counts. J is TRBJ2-2 and V is TRBV7-6; D unclear. Germline CDR1 is SGHVS and CDR2 is FNYEAQ. CDR3 length: 14 residues. The V and J ends lost 1 base and 5 bases respectively, with 8 bases between them. CDR3: CASSLGVYTGELFF. In nucleotides, the CDR3 is TGTGCCAGCAGCTTAGGAGTTTATACCGGGGAGCTGTTTTTT.

This chain uses TRBV28 with TRBJ2-1, with TRBD2 as a possible D gene (6 bases). The CDR3 totals 16 residues. The germline CDR1 and CDR2 sequences are MDHEN and SYDVKM. Trimming removed 7 bases at V and 0 bases at J, with 16 bases between. The CDR3 DNA reads as TGTGCCAGCACCAATAGCGGACCTAGCTCCTACAATGAGCAGTTCTTC. This sequence encodes CASTNSGPSSYNEQFF.

This clonotype was seen at least ten times. This chain connects TRBV5-1 to TRBJ2-2; D might be TRBD1 (6 bases). CDR1 SGHRS and CDR2 YFSETQ come from the germline V gene. The CDR3 contains 14 residues. The V end lost 4 bases, the J end lost 2 bases, and 9 bases lay between the germline ends. The CDR3 DNA reads TGCGCCAGCAGCCGGGACACCAACACCGGGGAGCTGTTTTTT. Protein sequence: CASSRDTNTGELFF.

This clonotype was seen ten or more times. The chain is built from TRBV29-1 and TRBJ2-2; TRBD1 matches 7 bases. The germline gives CDR1 SQVTM, CDR2 ANQGSEA. The CDR3 has 14 residues. The V and J ends lost 4 bases and 5 bases, in that order; junction bases with no gene match: 7. CDR3 amino acids: CSVGSGGITGELFF. The CDR3 DNA reads TGCAGCGTTGGTTCAGGGGGAATTACCGGGGAGCTGTTTTTT.

Only a few counts were recorded for this clonotype. The chain uses TRBV11-2 and TRBJ2-4; unclear D gene. Germline assignment: CDR1 SGHAT and CDR2 FQNNGV. V gave up 3 bases and J gave up 7 bases, with 7 bases separating them. The CDR3 sequence is 12 residues long. The CDR3 nucleotides are TGTGCCAGCAGCTTCGCCAGCAACATTCAGTACTTC. The encoded protein is CASSFASNIQYF.

The chain has TRBV6-6 and TRBJ1-2; TRBD1 might be the D (5 bases). Germline V gene sequence: CDR1 MNHNY, CDR2 SVGAGI (reference sequence). Trimming cost V 6 bases and J 7 bases, with 15 bases left between them. The CDR3 is 13 residues long. The CDR3 nucleotides are TGTGCCAGCAGCGTAGGGGACCCCCCTGGCTACACCTTC. This codes for CASSVGDPPGYTF.

About this clonotype: A read error is likely, as this CDR3 ends without the conserved phenylalanine or tryptophan. The chain carries TRBV5-1 and TRBJ2-1; D remains unclear. The CDR3 is 15 residues long. V was shortened by 4 bases and J by 0 bases, with 11 bases between the two germline ends. Looked up from germline, CDR1 is SGHRS and CDR2 is YFSETQ. The CDR3 region is CASSPETVSYNEQFS. The CDR3 DNA follows: TGCGCCAGCAGCCCCGAGACGGTCTCCTACAATGAGCAGTTCTCC.

This clonotype was observed many times. The chain carries TRBV6-2 or TRBV6-3 and TRBJ2-5; tentatively, D is TRBD1 (6 bases). Germline CDR1 is MNHEY and CDR2 is SVGEGT. The CDR3 covers 14 residues. V was clipped by 5 bases and J by 9 bases, with 19 bases between them. CDR3 DNA sequence: TGTGCCAGCAGTCAAACTAGTGGGACAAGAGCCCAGTACTTC. Translated: CASSQTSGTRAQYF.

In its sample, this clonotype was seen a few times. The V and J genes are TRBV6-2 or TRBV6-3 and TRBJ1-5; unclear D gene. V shed 10 bases and J shed 7 bases, with 20 bases lying between them. There are 14 residues in the CDR3. Germline values: CDR1 MNHEY, CDR2 SVGEGT. CDR3 DNA sequence: TGTGCCACCCGTGAGGCTGGGAATCTACAGCCCCAGCATTTT. It is translated as CATREAGNLQPQHF.

This clonotype appeared a few times. The genes are TRBV4-2 and TRBJ2-7; a possible D gene is TRBD2 (7 bases). In germline, CDR1 is LGHNA, CDR2 YNFKEQ. This CDR3 region has 16 residues. V shed 4 bases and J shed 6 bases, with 22 bases lying between them. CDR3 residues: CASSPLGGPKPGEQYF. The CDR3 region has the DNA TGTGCCAGCAGCCCACTGGGGGGGCCTAAGCCGGGCGAGCAGTACTTC.

This clonotype has at least ten counts. This chain links TRBV19 with TRBJ2-3; D not resolved. The CDR3 sequence is 13 residues long. V lost 4 bases and J lost 3, with 8 bases in between. The germline V gene encodes CDR1 LNHDA and CDR2 SQIVND (reference sequence). The CDR3 sequence is CASSNPGTDTQYF. CDR3 sequence (DNA): TGTGCCAGTAGTAATCCGGGTACAGATACGCAGTATTTT.

This clonotype was recorded many times. This chain connects TRBV11-2 to TRBJ2-3; no definite D call. Per germline, CDR1 SGHAT and CDR2 FQNNGV. Deletions cut 5 bases from V and 5 bases from J, with 14 bases between. The CDR3 is 14 residues long. CDR3 loop: CASSPSRLGDTQYF. The CDR3 bases are TGTGCCAGCAGCCCCTCGCGACTTGGAGATACGCAGTATTTT.

This clonotype was counted only a few times. The chain couples TRBV12-3 or TRBV12-4 to TRBJ1-1; 7 bases map to TRBD1. This CDR3 has 13 residues. J was trimmed by 11 bases and V by 6 bases; bases with no gene match: 12. The CDR3 here is CASRPEGASSAFF. The CDR3 nucleotides are TGTGCCAGCAGGCCGGAGGGGGCAAGTTCGGCTTTCTTT.

V and J are TRBV7-2 and TRBJ2-7, with D perhaps matching TRBD2 (6 bases). The V and J ends lost 11 bases and 3 bases respectively, with 20 bases between them. Germline values: CDR1 SGHTA, CDR2 FQGNSA. CDR3 size: 14 residues. The CDR3 region is CARRRDGEHYEQYV. CDR3 nucleotides: TGTGCCCGCCGGCGGGACGGAGAACACTACGAGCAGTACGTC.

The J gene is TRBJ2-1, the V gene TRBV7-9; no reliable D call. The germline V gene encodes CDR1 SEHNR and CDR2 FQNEAQ (reference sequence). V was trimmed by 7 bases and J by 1 base, leaving 8 bases between them. CDR3 length equals 13 residues. CDR3 in amino acids: CASTEGSYNEQFF. The DNA for the CDR3 is TGTGCCAGCACTGAAGGGTCCTACAATGAGCAGTTCTTC.

This clonotype has a count of ten or more. The chain recombines TRBV5-5 with TRBJ2-7; D is possibly TRBD2 (7 bases). The germline V and J ends were trimmed by 2 bases and 2 bases, with 11 bases remaining between them. The CDR3 has 14 amino acids. Germline V gene lookup returns CDR1 SGHKS and CDR2 YYEKEE (reference sequence). CDR3 nucleotide sequence: TGTGCCAGCAGCTTTAGGGGGGGTACCTACGAGCAGTACGTC. Protein product: CASSFRGGTYEQYV.

The CDR3 nucleotides read TGTGCCAGCAGCTTGAGCGGATCCTACGAGCAGTACGTC. This translates into CASSLSGSYEQYV. The chain is built from TRBV7-8 and TRBJ2-7, with D possibly TRBD2 on 5 matching bases. Looked up from germline, CDR1 is SGHVS and CDR2 is FQNEAQ. There are 13 residues in the CDR3. Trimming took 3 bases from V and 1 from J, leaving 7 bases between them.

V and J are TRBV5-1 and TRBJ2-7, with 10 bases identical to TRBD1. The V segment lost 4 bases and the J segment 2 bases; nucleotides outside the gene matches: 6. Germline assignment: CDR1 SGHRS and CDR2 YFSETQ. The CDR3 has 15 residues. The CDR3 DNA follows: TGCGCCAGCAGCCCGGGACAGGGGCTCACCTACGAGCAGTACGTC. Its translation is CASSPGQGLTYEQYV.

This clonotype occurred many times. The V gene is TRBV12-3 or TRBV12-4, the J gene TRBJ2-1; D not resolved. Trimming cost V 7 bases and J 4 bases, with 8 bases left between them. The CDR3 has 12 residues. CDR3 residues: CASTLGYNEQFF. CDR3 sequence (DNA): TGTGCCAGCACCCTCGGGTACAATGAGCAGTTCTTC.

This rearrangement joins TRBV7-2 to TRBJ1-5, with D unresolved. CDR1 and CDR2 from the germline V gene are SGHTA and FQGNSA. Trimming took off 3 bases at V and 4 bases at J, with 7 bases between the two ends. This CDR3 contains 13 residues. CDR3 nucleotide sequence: TGTGCCAGCAGCTTTTCCGAGAATCAGCCCCAGCATTTT. It translates to CASSFSENQPQHF.

This clonotype was detected a few times. The chain carries TRBV5-1 and TRBJ2-2, with a possible D match to TRBD1 (5 bases). The CDR3 is 16 amino acids. Germline V gene sequence: CDR1 SGHRS, CDR2 YFSETQ. Trimming removed 4 bases at V and 4 bases at J, with 17 bases between. CDR3 protein: CASSPRQTQSTGELFF. The CDR3 DNA follows: TGCGCCAGCAGCCCAAGACAGACACAAAGCACCGGGGAGCTGTTTTTT.

This clonotype showed up many times. J is TRBJ2-5 and V is TRBV20-1, with TRBD1 identical over 7 bases. With V trimmed by 3 bases and J by 1 base, 5 bases remained unmatched. The germline CDR1 and CDR2 sequences are DFQATT and SNEGSKA (reference sequence). This CDR3 comprises 14 residues. DNA for the CDR3: TGCAGTGCTAGGGTTGGACAGGTCCAAGAGACCCAGTACTTC. It yields the protein CSARVGQVQETQYF.

The table lists this clonotype with many counts. The chain combines TRBV6-1 with TRBJ2-4; 9 bases map to TRBD1. Trimming cost V 5 bases and J 7 bases; bases outside gene matches: 12. CDR3 size: 16 residues. Germline V gene sequence: CDR1 MNHNS, CDR2 SASEGT. Written as DNA, the CDR3 is TGTGCCAGCAGTCCGGGACAGGGTATTTTTCGGAACATTCAGTACTTC. Its translation is CASSPGQGIFRNIQYF.